This T cell receptor (beta chain) was identified during a study of blood T cell repertoires in COVID-19. Study-wide background: Italy, Spain and the United States were the sources of the convalescent and acute COVID-19 samples. Sample material is recorded as cDNA or gDNA derived from T cells, B-cell-depleted T cells, or PBMCs.

This clone was seen a handful of times. Looked up from germline, CDR1 is MNHNY and CDR2 is SVGAGI (reference sequence). The trim removed 6 bases at V and 3 bases at J, leaving 3 bases unmatched. The CDR3 is 14 residues long. As handled by the study authors: Reference gene primer amplification gave nucleated cell count estimates. Profiling relied on immunoSEQ multiplex PCR, and the TCRdb table lists in-frame clones only, not all of them. V and J calls and clone size are as listed in that table; D and trimming were resolved from the DNA. Of roughly 210,000 clones listed, around four fifths are singletons. It was during active infection that Seattle patients were enrolled and then longitudinally followed.

This TCR came from a woman of 80 years or more with COVID-19, enrolled during active disease. Sequencing was performed on peripheral blood. The chain has TRBV6-6 and TRBJ2-7, with 12 bases aligning to TRBD2. CDR3 sequence (DNA): TGTGCCAGCAGCCTAGCGGGGGGGAGCTACGAGCAGTACGTC. Protein: CASSLAGGSYEQYV.